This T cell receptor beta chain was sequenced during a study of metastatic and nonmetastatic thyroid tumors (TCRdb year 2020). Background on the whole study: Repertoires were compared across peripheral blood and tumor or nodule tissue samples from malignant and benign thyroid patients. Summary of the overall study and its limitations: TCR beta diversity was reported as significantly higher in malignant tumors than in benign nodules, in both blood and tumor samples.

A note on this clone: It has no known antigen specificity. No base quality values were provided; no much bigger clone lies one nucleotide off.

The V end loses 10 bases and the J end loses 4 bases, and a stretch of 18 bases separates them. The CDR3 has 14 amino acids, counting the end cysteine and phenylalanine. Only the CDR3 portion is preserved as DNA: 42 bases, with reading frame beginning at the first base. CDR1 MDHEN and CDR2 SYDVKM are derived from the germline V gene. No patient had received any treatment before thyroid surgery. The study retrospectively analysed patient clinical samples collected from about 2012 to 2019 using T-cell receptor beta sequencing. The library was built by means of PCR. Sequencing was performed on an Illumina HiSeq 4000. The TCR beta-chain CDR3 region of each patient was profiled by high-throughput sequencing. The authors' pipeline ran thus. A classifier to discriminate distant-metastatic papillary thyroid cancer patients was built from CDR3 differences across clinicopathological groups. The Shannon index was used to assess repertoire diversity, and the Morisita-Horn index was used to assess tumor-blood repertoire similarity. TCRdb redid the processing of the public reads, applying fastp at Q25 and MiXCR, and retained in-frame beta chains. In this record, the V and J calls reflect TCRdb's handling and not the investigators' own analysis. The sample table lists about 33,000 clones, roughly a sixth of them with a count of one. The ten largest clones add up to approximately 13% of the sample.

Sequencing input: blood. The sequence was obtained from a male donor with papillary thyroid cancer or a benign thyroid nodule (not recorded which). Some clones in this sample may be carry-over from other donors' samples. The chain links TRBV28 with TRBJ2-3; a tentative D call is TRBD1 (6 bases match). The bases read TGTGCCATCCCCCCTGGCAGGGGCGCAGATACGCAGTATTTT. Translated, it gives CAIPPGRGADTQYF.